One sample yielded the 30 T cell receptor beta chains listed below, sequenced in a study of shared clonotypes between healthy human individuals. CD8 cells regarded as naive lacked CD45RO, were positively chosen for CCR7, and omitted terminally differentiated effector memory CD45RA+ cells. Here immunoSEQ multiplex PCR was the method, and the copy in TCRdb shows in-frame clones only, minus some. The sample holds around 2.1 million clones, around 93% seen once. Input material: naive CD8+ T cells from PBMCs. The receptor source for this set is a young man in good health. Some clones in this sample may be carry-over from other donors' samples.

The genes are TRBV7-9 and TRBJ2-5, with D perhaps matching TRBD2 (6 bases). The CDR3 has 14 amino acids. Germline CDR1 SEHNR, CDR2 FQNEAQ (reference sequence). Trimming removed 5 bases at V and 4 bases at J, with 14 bases between. The CDR3 coding sequence is TGTGCCAGCAGCCCGGGACTTCGTCTAGAGACCCAGTACTTC. This encodes CASSPGLRLETQYF.

This chain links TRBV29-1 with TRBJ2-1; D not certain. Trimming shortened V by 3 bases and J by 8 bases, and 8 bases separated the two germline ends. Germline CDR1 and CDR2: SQVTM and ANQGSEA. The CDR3 contains 11 residues. The DNA of the CDR3 is TGCAGCGTTGAGGTGACTTATGAGCAGTTCTTC. Encoded protein: CSVEVTYEQFF.

The rearrangement uses TRBV9 and TRBJ1-2, with TRBD1 identical over 7 bases. The CDR3 has 15 residues. Trimming cost V 0 bases and J 5 bases; bases outside gene matches: 7. The germline gives CDR1 SGDLS, CDR2 YYNGEE. The CDR3 region has the DNA TGTGCCAGCAGCGTAGGGGACAGCGTATCATATGGCTACACCTTC. Its translation is CASSVGDSVSYGYTF.

The rearrangement uses TRBV27 and TRBJ1-2; tentatively, D is TRBD1 (6 bases). V lost 5 bases and J lost 8, with 18 bases in between. Per germline, CDR1 MNHEY and CDR2 SMNVEV (reference sequence). The CDR3 length is 14 residues. Written as DNA, the CDR3 is TGTGCCAGCAGTGCCCGGGGGGCGATCGGGGGCTACACCTTC. It yields the protein CASSARGAIGGYTF.

The rearrangement joins TRBV7-6 to TRBJ2-5, with TRBD1 matching 7 bases. The CDR3 has 14 residues. CDR1 and CDR2 from the germline V gene are SGHVS and FNYEAQ. Trimming cost V 2 bases and J 1 base; bases outside gene matches: 1. The CDR3 region has the DNA TGTGCCAGCAGCTTAAGACAGGGCCAAGAGACCCAGTACTTC. Its translation: CASSLRQGQETQYF.

The chain joins TRBV27 to TRBJ2-3; D unclear. This CDR3 spans 17 amino acids. V lost 5 bases, J lost 3 bases, and 21 bases lay in between. Per the germline V gene, CDR1 is MNHEY and CDR2 is SMNVEV (reference sequence). The CDR3 coding sequence is TGTGCCAGCAGTCCAGGCCGAGTTTGGCAGCAAACAGATACGCAGTATTTT. Residues: CASSPGRVWQQTDTQYF.

The chain uses TRBV14 and TRBJ1-2; possible D gene TRBD1, 6 bases. This CDR3 has 15 residues. The V end lost 5 bases, the J end lost 5 bases, and 18 bases lay between the germline ends. Germline V gene data show CDR1 as SGHDN and CDR2 as FVKESK. CDR3 loop: CASSETGTKIYGYTF. In DNA form, the CDR3 reads TGTGCCAGCAGCGAAACCGGGACAAAAATTTATGGCTACACCTTC.

The J gene is TRBJ1-4, the V gene TRBV29-1; D not certain. The CDR3 contains 16 residues. V dropped 5 bases and J dropped 0 bases, with 16 bases sitting between them. Germline V gene data show CDR1 as SQVTM and CDR2 as ANQGSEA. The CDR3 spells CSVFWRSTTTNEKLFF. The CDR3 nucleotides are TGCAGCGTTTTCTGGCGCAGCACAACAACTAATGAAAAACTGTTTTTT.

The rearrangement links TRBV4-3 to TRBJ2-7; D is possibly TRBD1 or TRBD2 (5 bases each). Deletions cut 1 base from V and 2 bases from J, with 12 bases between. The CDR3 loop spans 15 amino acids. Germline V lookup: CDR1 LGHNA, CDR2 YSLEER. As DNA, the CDR3 is TGCGCCAGCAGCCAAGTGTTGGGACCTACCTACGAGCAGTACTTC. Its protein product is CASSQVLGPTYEQYF.

The V call is TRBV28, the J call TRBJ2-1; 8 positions match TRBD2. V lost 2 bases and J lost 0; bases outside the gene matches: 6. The CDR3 extends over 17 amino acids. Germline V CDR1 and CDR2: MDHEN, SYDVKM. CDR3 loop: CASSLGLAASSYNEQFF. The CDR3 DNA reads as TGTGCCAGCAGTTTAGGACTAGCTGCAAGCTCCTACAATGAGCAGTTCTTC.

This chain joins TRBV9 and TRBJ2-1; D is possibly TRBD2 (6 bases). CDR1 and CDR2 (germline): SGDLS, YYNGEE. The ends were cut back, 0 bases at V and 2 bases at J, with 15 bases in the middle. The CDR3 sequence is 17 residues long. The CDR3 loop is CASSVGSGRYTYNEQFF. Written as DNA, the CDR3 is TGTGCCAGCAGCGTAGGGTCAGGGAGGTACACCTACAATGAGCAGTTCTTC.

The gene calls are TRBV28 and TRBJ2-3; the match to TRBD2 covers 9 bases. Trimming took 7 bases from V and 7 from J; bases not matched to a gene: 12. The CDR3 contains 15 residues. CDR1 is MDHEN and CDR2 is SYDVKM in the germline V gene. The CDR3 DNA follows: TGTGCCAGCAACCTCGTAGCGGGAGCGGCGAATACGCAGTATTTT. Protein product: CASNLVAGAANTQYF.

This chain's CDR3 is CASSLAGLVLPDTQYF. The CDR3 DNA reads TGTGCCAGCAGTTTAGCGGGACTAGTATTGCCCGATACGCAGTATTTT. The chain recombines TRBV27 with TRBJ2-3, with TRBD2 matching 8 bases. J gave up 6 bases and V 2 bases, and 10 bases lay outside the gene matches. This CDR3 comprises 16 residues. In germline, CDR1 is MNHEY, CDR2 SMNVEV (reference sequence).

The genes are TRBV7-8 and TRBJ2-1, with D perhaps matching TRBD1 (6 bases). Germline loops: CDR1 SGHVS, CDR2 FQNEAQ. Trimming stripped 1 base from V and 0 bases from J, with 19 bases between. There are 19 residues in the CDR3. CDR3 protein: CASSLGGGRGESSYNEQFF. The DNA for the CDR3 is TGTGCCAGCAGCTTAGGGGGTGGCAGGGGTGAAAGCTCCTACAATGAGCAGTTCTTC.

The J gene is TRBJ1-2, the V gene TRBV27; no clear D gene. Germline CDR1 and CDR2: MNHEY and SMNVEV (reference sequence). The CDR3 is 14 residues long. Trimming stripped 2 bases from V and 6 bases from J, with 13 bases between. The CDR3, as DNA: TGTGCCAGCAGTTTACGTACGGGGTTTCATGGCTACACCTTC. It yields the protein CASSLRTGFHGYTF.

The chain employs TRBV6-5 and TRBJ1-1, with D hard to call. From germline, CDR1 is MNHEY and CDR2 SVGAGI. This CDR3 contains 11 residues. Trimming took 6 bases from V and 3 from J, leaving 5 bases between them. The CDR3 here is CASREDTEAFF. The CDR3 DNA reads as TGTGCCAGCAGGGAAGACACTGAAGCTTTCTTT.

V usage is TRBV7-9 and J usage is TRBJ2-1, with TRBD2 as a possible D gene (6 bases). From germline, CDR1 is SEHNR and CDR2 FQNEAQ (reference sequence). The CDR3 covers 14 residues. V was shortened by 5 bases and J by 3 bases, with 11 bases between the two germline ends. As DNA, the CDR3 is TGTGCCAGCAGCACCTTGGGACTCTACAATGAGCAGTTCTTC. It yields the protein CASSTLGLYNEQFF.

The V and J genes are TRBV19 and TRBJ1-1; the D is unclear. Germline V gives CDR1 LNHDA, CDR2 SQIVND (reference sequence). This CDR3 is 16 amino acids long. Trimming left V 10 bases short and J 5 bases short, with 26 bases between. DNA of the CDR3: TGTGCCAATTTAGTAAGGCCCACGGCTAGAGAGACTGAAGCTTTCTTT. It yields the protein CANLVRPTARETEAFF.

This sequence joins TRBV19 and TRBJ2-7, with 8 bases that match TRBD1. V gave up 7 bases and J gave up 6 bases; unmatched junction bases: 11. Germline V gene sequence: CDR1 LNHDA, CDR2 SQIVND (reference sequence). The CDR3 is made up of 14 amino acids. Written as DNA, the CDR3 is TGTGCCAGTAAATATCGGACAGGGTCGTTCGAGCAGTACTTC. Translating gives CASKYRTGSFEQYF.

This rearrangement joins TRBV19 to TRBJ2-1, with 12 positions matching TRBD2. After removal of 9 bases from V and 7 bases from J, the junction contained 7 bases not matched to a gene. The germline V gene has CDR1 LNHDA and CDR2 SQIVND (reference sequence). This CDR3 is built from 14 residues. This CDR3 is CASRTSGMRNEQFF. CDR3 DNA: TGTGCCAGCAGGACTAGCGGGATGAGAAATGAGCAGTTCTTC.

This chain uses TRBV2 with TRBJ2-2; D call uncertain. V was shortened by 3 bases and J by 1 base, with 9 bases between the two germline ends. This CDR3 has 15 residues. The germline V gene encodes CDR1 SNHLY and CDR2 FYNNEI. As DNA, the CDR3 is TGTGCCAGCAGTGACCGTCTTAAGAACACCGGGGAGCTGTTTTTT. Translating it yields CASSDRLKNTGELFF.

The CDR3 DNA reads TGTGCCAGCAGCCCTGTCAGGGGGGAGTACTTC. Its protein product is CASSPVRGEYF. The J gene is TRBJ2-4, the V gene TRBV5-8, with a possible D match to TRBD1 (7 bases). The CDR3 loop spans 11 amino acids. Trimming took off 4 bases at V and 14 bases at J, with 13 bases between the two ends. Germline V gene lookup returns CDR1 SGHTS and CDR2 YDEGEE.

V is TRBV19 and J is TRBJ1-2; maybe TRBD1 (5 bases). Germline V gene lookup returns CDR1 LNHDA and CDR2 SQIVND (reference sequence). V was clipped by 7 bases and J by 4 bases, with 22 bases between them. The CDR3 is 16 amino acids. CDR3 coding DNA: TGTGCCAGTACTCCCCTGGTCTCCCAGGGAATCTATGGCTACACCTTC. This gives the protein CASTPLVSQGIYGYTF.

The chain couples TRBV7-2 to TRBJ1-2, with 10 bases fitting TRBD1. V was pared by 6 bases and J by 7 bases, with 11 bases of the junction left unmatched. Germline CDR1 reads SGHTA; CDR2 reads FQGNSA. The CDR3 totals 15 residues. CDR3 region: CASSLTLTGGRGYTF. CDR3 nucleotide sequence: TGTGCCAGCAGTTTGACCCTGACAGGGGGCCGTGGCTACACCTTC.

The CDR3 DNA reads TGTGCCAGCAGAGCCGGGGGTCAAGGCGGCTACAATGAGCAGTTCTTC. Amino acid sequence: CASRAGGQGGYNEQFF. The chain has TRBV28 and TRBJ2-1, with a possible D match to TRBD2 (6 bases). This CDR3 contains 16 residues. Deletions cut 6 bases from V and 3 bases from J, with 18 bases between. Germline V CDR1 and CDR2: MDHEN, SYDVKM.

The chain employs TRBV14 and TRBJ2-7; possibly TRBD1 or TRBD2 for D (6 bases each). Germline CDR1 and CDR2: SGHDN and FVKESK. This CDR3 region has 17 residues. V was clipped by 4 bases and J by 9 bases, with 28 bases between them. The CDR3 sequence is CASSPIGGRRERGVQYF. The CDR3 bases are TGTGCCAGCAGCCCAATTGGGGGCCGCCGGGAGCGCGGCGTGCAGTACTTC.

As to this clone: Other DNA sequences in this sample translate to the same CDR3. The CDR3 is CASSYGGGNTEAFF. DNA of the CDR3: TGTGCCAGCAGTTACGGTGGAGGGAACACTGAAGCTTTCTTT. This sequence joins TRBV6-5 and TRBJ1-1, with D uncertain. The CDR3 consists of 14 residues. CDR1 MNHEY and CDR2 SVGAGI come from the germline V gene. V gave up 2 bases and J gave up 1 base, with 8 bases separating them.

This sequence joins TRBV9 and TRBJ1-2; D is unclear. This CDR3 has 13 amino acids. The V end lost 3 bases, the J end lost 5 bases, and 11 bases lay between the germline ends. Germline assignment: CDR1 SGDLS and CDR2 YYNGEE. CDR3 sequence: CASSGTAAYGYTF. For the CDR3, the DNA is TGTGCCAGCAGCGGTACTGCCGCATATGGCTACACCTTC.

The chain uses TRBV7-9 and TRBJ2-2, with 8 nucleotides matching TRBD1. V was clipped by 4 bases and J by 3 bases; unmatched bases: 10. Per germline, CDR1 SEHNR and CDR2 FQNEAQ (reference sequence). This CDR3 comprises 17 residues. The CDR3 DNA reads as TGTGCCAGCAGCTACCCCCCCGGGACAGGAGACACCGGGGAGCTGTTTTTT. It encodes CASSYPPGTGDTGELFF.

With regard to this clone: Within the sample, other DNA sequences also encode this same CDR3. In DNA, the CDR3 is TGTGCCAGCAGTTTAGCGGGAGATACCGGGGAGCTGTTTTTT. Amino acid sequence: CASSLAGDTGELFF. The chain recombines TRBV28 with TRBJ2-2; 7 nucleotides agree with TRBD2. The CDR3 covers 14 residues. Germline V CDR1 and CDR2: MDHEN, SYDVKM. Trimming removed 2 bases from V and 5 bases from J; junction bases left unmatched: 2.